The source of this TCR beta chain is a study of OX40 agonist ivuxolimab in advanced cancers. TCRdb keeps only in-frame clones here, not all; method: immunoSEQ multiplex PCR. The table records over 55,000 clones, over 75% of them present only once. Germline CDR1 and CDR2: SGHVS and FNYEAQ. The V end was cut by 8 bases, the J end by 3 bases, with 4 bases between. The CDR3 runs 10 residues. Any history of autoimmune disease or systemic immunosuppression disqualified patients. The receptor was derived from an adult with an advanced solid tumor such as melanoma, head and neck, liver or kidney cancer. The chain joins TRBV7-6 to TRBJ2-5; D remains ambiguous. The sample in question was CD4+ or CD8+ T cells sorted from blood, obtained in a trial of the OX40 agonist ivuxolimab. The CDR3 DNA follows: TGTGCCAGCGGAAAAGAGACCCAGTACTTC. As protein: CASGKETQYF.